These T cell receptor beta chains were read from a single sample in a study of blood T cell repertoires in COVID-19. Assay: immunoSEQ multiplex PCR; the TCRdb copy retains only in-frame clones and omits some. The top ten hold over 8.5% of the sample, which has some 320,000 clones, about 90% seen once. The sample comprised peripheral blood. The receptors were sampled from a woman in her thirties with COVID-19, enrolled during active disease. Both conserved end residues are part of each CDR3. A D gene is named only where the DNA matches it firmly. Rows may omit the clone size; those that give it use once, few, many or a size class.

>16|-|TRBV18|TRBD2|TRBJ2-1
TGTGCCAGCTCACCACCAAGCGGGGGGGCCTCAAATGAGCAGTTCTTC
CASSPPSGGASNEQFF
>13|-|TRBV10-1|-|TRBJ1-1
TGCGCCAGCAGTGGACCCCGGAGGACTGAAGCTTTCTTT
CASSGPRRTEAFF
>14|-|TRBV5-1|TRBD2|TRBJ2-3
TGCGCCAGCACGGCTAGCGGGGATTCAGATACGCAGTATTTT
CASTASGDSDTQYF
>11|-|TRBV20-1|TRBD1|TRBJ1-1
TGCAGTGCTAGAGATTACAGGGGGGCTTTCTTT
CSARDYRGAFF
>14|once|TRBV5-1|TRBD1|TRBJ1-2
TGCGCCAGCAGCTTGACAGGACAGGGCTATGGCTACACCTTC
CASSLTGQGYGYTF
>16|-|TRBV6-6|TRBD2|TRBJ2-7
TGTGCCAGCAGCCCGGGACTAGCGGGGGCTCCCTACGAGCAGTACTTC
CASSPGLAGAPYEQYF
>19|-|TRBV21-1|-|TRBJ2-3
TGTGCCAGCAGCAAACAAGGTAGCGGGGAAAACCCTAGCACAGATACGCAGTATTTT
CASSKQGSGENPSTDTQYF
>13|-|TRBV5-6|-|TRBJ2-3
TGTGCCAGCAGCCCCTACCTAGGAGATACGCAGTATTTT
CASSPYLGDTQYF
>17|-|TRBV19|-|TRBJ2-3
TGTGCCAGTAGTATACCCACCTTGCGGGGTAGTGGAGATACGCAGTATTTT
CASSIPTLRGSGDTQYF
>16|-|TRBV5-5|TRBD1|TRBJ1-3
TGTGCCAGCAGCATAGCGCCAGGGGGCACAGGAAACACCATATATTTT
CASSIAPGGTGNTIYF
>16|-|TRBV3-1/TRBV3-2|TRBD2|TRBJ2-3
TGTGCCAGCAGCCAGATGCCTTTCGGGGGGGCAGATACGCAGTATTTT
CASSQMPFGGADTQYF
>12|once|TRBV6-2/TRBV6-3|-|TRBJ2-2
TGTGCCAGCAGTTTCTACACCGGGGAGCTGTTTTTT
CASSFYTGELFF
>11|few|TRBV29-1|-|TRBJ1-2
TGCAGCGTTGTAGTGATGGGCGGCTACACCTTC
CSVVVMGGYTF
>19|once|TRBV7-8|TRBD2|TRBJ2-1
TGTGCCAGCAGCTTAATCGGTGTATCGGGACTAGCGGCTTACAATGAGCAGTTCTTC
CASSLIGVSGLAAYNEQFF
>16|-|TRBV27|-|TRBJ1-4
TGTGCCAGCAGTTTCCTTCGAGGGGGGGGGCATGAAAAACTGTTTTTT
CASSFLRGGGHEKLFF
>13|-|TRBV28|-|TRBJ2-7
TGTGCCAGCAGTCTGGGACTTACCTACGAGCAGTACTTC
CASSLGLTYEQYF
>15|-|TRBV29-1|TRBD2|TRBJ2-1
TGCAGCGTTGCGGCTAGCGGGGGGGCTGAGAACGAGCAGTTCTTC
CSVAASGGAENEQFF
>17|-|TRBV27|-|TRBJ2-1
TGTGCCAGCAGTCCCCCCAAGTTAGCGGCCTCCTACAATGAGCAGTTCTTC
CASSPPKLAASYNEQFF
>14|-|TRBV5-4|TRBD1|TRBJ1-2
TGTGCCAGCAGCCGGACAGGGGGGTTTCATGGCTACACCTTC
CASSRTGGFHGYTF
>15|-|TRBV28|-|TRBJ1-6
TGTGCCAGCAGTACCTACAGGGTTGGGGTTTCACCCCTCCACTTT
CASSTYRVGVSPLHF
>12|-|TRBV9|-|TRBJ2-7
TGTGCCAGCAGCGTAAATAGGGGGGAGCAGTACTTC
CASSVNRGEQYF
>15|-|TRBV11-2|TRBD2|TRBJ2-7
TGTGCCAGCAGCTTCCAGGGAGGGGTCTCCTTGGGGCAGTACTTC
CASSFQGGVSLGQYF
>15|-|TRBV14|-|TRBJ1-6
TGTGCCAGCAGCCACCATACAGGGTTCGATTCACCCCTCCACTTT
CASSHHTGFDSPLHF
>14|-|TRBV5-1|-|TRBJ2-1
TGCGCCCGCAGCCGAGGGGGGGCAGAAGGCGAGCAGTTCTTC
CARSRGGAEGEQFF
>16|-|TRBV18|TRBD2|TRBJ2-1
TGTGCCAGCTCCCCGTACGCGGGGGGCCACATGGATGAGCAGTTCTTC
CASSPYAGGHMDEQFF
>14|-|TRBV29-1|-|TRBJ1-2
TGCAGCGCAACCGGCCAGGGCGGTAGAGATGGCTACACCTTC
CSATGQGGRDGYTF
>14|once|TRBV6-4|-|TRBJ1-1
TGTGCCAGCAGTGACCTCCGAAAGCCCACTGTTGCTTTCTTT
CASSDLRKPTVAFF
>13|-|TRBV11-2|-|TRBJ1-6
TGTGCCAGCAGCGCCTTGGCGGATTCGCCCCTCCACTTT
CASSALADSPLHF
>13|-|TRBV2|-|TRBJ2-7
TGTGCCAGCAAGTTTAGCGGAGCCTACGAGCAGTACTTC
CASKFSGAYEQYF
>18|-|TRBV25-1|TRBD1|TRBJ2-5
TGTGCCAGCAGTTCTTACAGGGGCGGTGGCCCCACTCGAGAGACCCAGTACTTC
CASSSYRGGGPTRETQYF
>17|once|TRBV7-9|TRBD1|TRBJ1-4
TGTGCCAGCAGCCCTAGGACAGGGGGGACTACTAATGAAAAACTGTTTTTT
CASSPRTGGTTNEKLFF
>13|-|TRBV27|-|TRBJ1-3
TGTGCCAGCAGACCTACAGGGATAAACACCATATATTTT
CASRPTGINTIYF
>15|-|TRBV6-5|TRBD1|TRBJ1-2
TGTGCCAGTTACGGGACAGGGGCTTCATTTTATGGCTACACCTTC
CASYGTGASFYGYTF
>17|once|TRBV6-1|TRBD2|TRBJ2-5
TGTGCCAGCAGTGAAGTAGGTGGTGCGGGGGGGCAAGAGACCCAGTACTTC
CASSEVGGAGGQETQYF
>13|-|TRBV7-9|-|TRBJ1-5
TGTGCCAGCAGCTTAGTTGGCGGACAGCCCCAGCATTTT
CASSLVGGQPQHF
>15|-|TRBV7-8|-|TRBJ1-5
TGTGCCAGCAGCCCAAGGACAGTCACCTATCAGCCCCAGCATTTT
CASSPRTVTYQPQHF
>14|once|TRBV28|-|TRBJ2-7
TGTGCCAGCAGTCCCGGACTGACCCCCTACGAGCAGTACTTC
CASSPGLTPYEQYF
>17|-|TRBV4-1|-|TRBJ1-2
TGCGCCAGCAGCCAAGACGATTCGACAACAGGGTTGAAAGGCTACACCTTC
CASSQDDSTTGLKGYTF
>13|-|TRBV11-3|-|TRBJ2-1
TGTGCCAGCAGCTCTGGGCCTGACAATGAGCAGTTCTTC
CASSSGPDNEQFF
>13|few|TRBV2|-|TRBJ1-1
TGTGCCAGCCAGACAGTCACGAACACTGAAGCTTTCTTT
CASQTVTNTEAFF
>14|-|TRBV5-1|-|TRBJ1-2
TGCGCCAGCAGCTTGACTTCAGGGGCAGATGGCTACACCTTC
CASSLTSGADGYTF
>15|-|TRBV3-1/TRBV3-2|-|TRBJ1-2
TGTGCCAGCAGCCAAGAGGGCAGGGGAGAGTATGGCTACACCTTC
CASSQEGRGEYGYTF
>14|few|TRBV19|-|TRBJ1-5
TGTGCCAGTAGTACCACAGGTTCGAATCAGCCCCAGCATTTT
CASSTTGSNQPQHF
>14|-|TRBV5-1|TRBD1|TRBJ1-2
TGCGCCAGCAGCGGACAGGGGGCTGAGGAGGGCTACACCTTC
CASSGQGAEEGYTF
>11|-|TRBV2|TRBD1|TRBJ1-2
TGTGCCGGCGAACAGGGGTATGGCTACACCTTC
CAGEQGYGYTF
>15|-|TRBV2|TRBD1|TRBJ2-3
TGTGCCAGCAGTCGCGGGACAGGGGGCGCAGATACGCAGTATTTT
CASSRGTGGADTQYF
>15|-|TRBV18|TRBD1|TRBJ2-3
TGTGCCAGCTCACCGGACAGGGGCCCCTTCCATACGCAGTATTTT
CASSPDRGPFHTQYF
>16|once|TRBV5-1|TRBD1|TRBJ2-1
TGCGCCAGCAGGAATGTCCGGGACAGATTCGACAATGAGCAGTTCTTC
CASRNVRDRFDNEQFF
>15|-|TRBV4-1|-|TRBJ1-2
TGCGCCAGCAGCCAACCGACAGGACTTTCCTATGGCTACACCTTC
CASSQPTGLSYGYTF
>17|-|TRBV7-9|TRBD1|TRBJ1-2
TGTGCCAGCAGCTTAGGACCCCGGTCGACAGGGGGCTATGGCTACACCTTC
CASSLGPRSTGGYGYTF
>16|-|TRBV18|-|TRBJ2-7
TGTGCCAGCTCACCTTTAGGACAGTTGCTTCGTTACGAGCAGTACTTC
CASSPLGQLLRYEQYF
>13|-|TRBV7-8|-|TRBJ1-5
TGTGCCAGCAGCCCGACAGACAATCAGCCCCAGCATTTT
CASSPTDNQPQHF
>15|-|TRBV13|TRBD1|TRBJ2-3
TGTGCCAGCAGCTCTGGGACAGACAACACAGATACGCAGTATTTT
CASSSGTDNTDTQYF
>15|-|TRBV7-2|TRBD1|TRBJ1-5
TGTGCCAGCAGCTCCTGGGACAGCAGCAATCAGCCCCAGCATTTT
CASSSWDSSNQPQHF
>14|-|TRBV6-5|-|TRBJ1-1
TGTGCCAGCACCCCGCGAGCCGTGAACACTGAAGCTTTCTTT
CASTPRAVNTEAFF